A selection of T cell receptor beta chains follows, all from one sample in a study of T cells after yellow fever vaccination. Each CDR3 protein is one row after TCRdb ran MiXCR on the 5' RACE reads. The sample yields roughly 520,000 distinct CDR3 sequences, 20% to 25% seen once. The input for sequencing was PBMCs, taken less than 25 days after the first yellow fever vaccination. Every receptor here comes from a man younger than 35 who received the YFV17D yellow fever vaccine. CDR3s include the opening cysteine and the closing phenylalanine or tryptophan. Each record gives: clone size, V gene, D gene, J gene, CDR3 protein, CDR3 DNA. A D gene is named only where the DNA matches it firmly. Expanded clones are given a class, and other clones once, few, many or no size at all.

few,TRBV5-1,TRBD1,TRBJ2-5,CASSFRGDREAETQYF,TGCGCCAGCAGCTTTAGGGGGGACAGGGAAGCGGAGACCCAGTACTTC
few,TRBV5-6,-,TRBJ2-1,CASSINRGTSSYNEQFF,TGTGCCAGCAGCATCAACAGGGGGACTAGCTCCTACAATGAGCAGTTCTTC
-,TRBV7-9,-,TRBJ2-1,CASSLGQTFNEQFF,TGTGCCAGCAGCTTAGGACAGACCTTCAATGAGCAGTTCTTC
few,TRBV10-3,-,TRBJ1-1,CAISEYAGLGTEAFF,TGTGCCATCAGTGAGTACGCGGGATTGGGAACTGAAGCTTTCTTT
-,TRBV7-9,-,TRBJ1-1,CASSEVAYTEAFF,TGTGCCAGCAGCGAAGTGGCATATACTGAAGCTTTCTTT
few,TRBV18,-,TRBJ2-7,CASSPEFYEQYF,TGTGCCAGCTCACCAGAATTCTACGAGCAGTACTTC
few,TRBV19,TRBD1,TRBJ2-7,CASGIGTGAHEQYF,TGTGCCAGTGGAATCGGGACAGGGGCCCACGAGCAGTACTTC
-,TRBV20-1,TRBD2,TRBJ2-2,CSAASGAWGGELFF,TGCAGTGCCGCTAGCGGGGCCTGGGGCGGGGAGCTGTTTTTT
few,TRBV24-1,-,TRBJ2-1,CATRGAYNEQFF,TGTGCCACCAGGGGCGCCTACAATGAGCAGTTCTTC
many,TRBV2,-,TRBJ2-1,CASSEGAGDEQFF,TGTGCCAGCAGTGAGGGAGCCGGGGATGAGCAGTTCTTC
few,TRBV7-9,-,TRBJ2-3,CASRVQSTSTDTQYF,TGTGCCAGCAGGGTACAGAGCACTAGCACAGATACGCAGTATTTT
-,TRBV2,TRBD2,TRBJ2-7,CAGQRGSAYEQYF,TGTGCCGGCCAGCGGGGGTCAGCCTACGAGCAGTACTTC
few,TRBV4-1,-,TRBJ1-6,CASSQEGGGNYSPLHF,TGCGCCAGCAGCCAAGAAGGGGGAGGGAACTATTCACCCCTCCACTTT
few,TRBV5-1,-,TRBJ2-5,CASSSRGQGEETQYF,TGCGCCAGCAGCTCACGGGGGCAGGGGGAAGAGACCCAGTACTTC
-,TRBV4-1,-,TRBJ2-2,CASSQANRNTGELFF,TGCGCCAGCAGCCAAGCGAACAGGAACACCGGGGAGCTGTTTTTT
-,TRBV28,-,TRBJ1-2,CASSFPGGYTF,TGTGCCAGCAGTTTTCCGGGTGGCTACACCTTC
few,TRBV5-1,-,TRBJ2-7,CASSPGPLSSYEQYF,TGCGCCAGCAGCCCGGGACCGCTGAGCTCCTACGAGCAGTACTTC
few,TRBV29-1,-,TRBJ2-7,CSGWTPREQYF,TGCAGCGGATGGACCCCTCGGGAGCAGTACTTC
few,TRBV15,-,TRBJ1-2,CATSSRGRDYGYTF,TGTGCCACCAGTAGTCGAGGGCGAGATTATGGCTACACCTTC
-,TRBV3-1,TRBD1,TRBJ1-5,CASSQGTGDQPQHF,TGTGCCAGCAGCCAAGGAACAGGGGATCAGCCCCAGCATTTT
-,TRBV7-8,-,TRBJ2-3,CASSPPSRGPLTDTQYF,TGTGCCAGCAGCCCGCCTTCGCGGGGCCCTCTCACAGATACGCAGTATTTT
few,TRBV20-1,-,TRBJ1-1,CSASTGYTEAFF,TGCAGTGCTAGTACAGGTTATACTGAAGCTTTCTTT
few,TRBV6-1,TRBD1,TRBJ2-1,CASGSTGANEQFF,TGTGCCAGCGGCAGTACAGGGGCCAATGAGCAGTTCTTC
-,TRBV6-5,TRBD2,TRBJ2-7,CASRSTSGGVDEQYF,TGTGCCAGCAGATCTACTAGCGGGGGGGTGGACGAGCAGTACTTC
few,TRBV5-6,-,TRBJ2-5,CASISRDMQETQYF,TGTGCCAGCATTAGCAGGGATATGCAAGAGACCCAGTACTTC
few,TRBV5-1,-,TRBJ2-1,CASSGGAPSYNEQFF,TGCGCCAGCAGTGGGGGAGCGCCCTCCTACAATGAGCAGTTCTTC
-,TRBV6-2/TRBV6-3,-,TRBJ1-1,CASRRGETEAFF,TGTGCCAGCAGGCGAGGTGAGACTGAAGCTTTCTTT
few,TRBV4-2,-,TRBJ2-5,CASSPPPGSFEETQYF,TGTGCCAGCAGCCCACCCCCGGGCAGCTTTGAGGAGACCCAGTACTTC
-,TRBV6-1,-,TRBJ2-2,CASSRTENTGELFF,TGTGCCAGCAGCCGGACAGAGAACACCGGGGAGCTGTTTTTT
once,TRBV2,TRBD2,TRBJ2-1,CASGRLASDEQFF,TGTGCCAGCGGGCGACTAGCTTCGGATGAGCAGTTCTTC
-,TRBV6-6,-,TRBJ2-3,CASVRGSTDTQYF,TGTGCCAGCGTGAGGGGAAGCACAGATACGCAGTATTTT
many,TRBV5-1,-,TRBJ1-1,CASSFGAPLTEAFF,TGCGCCAGCAGCTTTGGGGCCCCGCTCACTGAAGCTTTCTTT
few,TRBV6-5,-,TRBJ2-3,CASSYAGPSTDTQYF,TGTGCCAGCAGTTATGCGGGGCCTAGCACAGATACGCAGTATTTT
-,TRBV7-3,-,TRBJ1-2,CASSLTGEGNYGYTF,TGTGCCAGCAGCTTAACAGGGGAGGGGAACTATGGCTACACCTTC
few,TRBV7-3,-,TRBJ1-1,CASSLFGISTEAFF,TGTGCCAGCAGCTTATTCGGCATCAGCACTGAAGCTTTCTTT
-,TRBV7-8,TRBD2,TRBJ2-1,CASSYRTSGGPVTYNEQFF,TGTGCCAGCAGCTACAGGACTAGCGGGGGCCCGGTTACCTACAATGAGCAGTTCTTC
-,TRBV6-2/TRBV6-3,-,TRBJ1-2,CASRTTGPNGYTF,TGTGCCAGCAGGACGACCGGGCCCAATGGCTACACCTTC
-,TRBV6-6,-,TRBJ1-1,CASSPEGVEAFF,TGTGCCAGCAGCCCGGAGGGGGTTGAAGCTTTCTTT
few,TRBV4-2,-,TRBJ1-4,CASSQVVRQGDEKLFF,TGTGCCAGCAGCCAAGTAGTCAGGCAGGGAGATGAAAAACTGTTTTTT
few,TRBV2,-,TRBJ2-6,CASGYRTGDLTF,TGTGCCAGTGGATACCGGACCGGGGACCTGACTTTC
-,TRBV14,TRBD1,TRBJ1-6,CASSQAGTGVPPLHF,TGTGCCAGCAGCCAAGCCGGGACAGGGGTCCCACCCCTCCACTTT
-,TRBV10-2,-,TRBJ1-1,CASSEYDLDTEAFF,TGCGCCAGCAGTGAGTACGATCTTGACACTGAAGCTTTCTTT
-,TRBV6-5,-,TRBJ1-2,CASSYSGPDYGYTF,TGTGCCAGCAGTTACTCGGGACCGGACTATGGCTACACCTTC
once,TRBV11-3,-,TRBJ2-5,CASSPPETQYF,TGTGCCAGCAGCCCTCCAGAGACCCAGTACTTC
once,TRBV6-1,TRBD1,TRBJ1-6,CASGRDRGNSPLHF,TGTGCCAGTGGCCGAGACAGGGGAAACTCACCCCTCCACTTT
-,TRBV7-2,-,TRBJ1-4,CASSSYRTTNEKLFF,TGTGCCAGCAGCTCCTACAGGACAACTAATGAAAAACTGTTTTTT
many,TRBV12-3/TRBV12-4,TRBD2,TRBJ2-1,CASSFGLAGVNEQFF,TGTGCCAGCAGTTTCGGACTAGCGGGGGTCAATGAGCAGTTCTTC
-,TRBV5-4,TRBD1,TRBJ2-5,CASSIRNRGSETQYF,TGTGCCAGCAGCATCAGGAACAGGGGATCGGAGACCCAGTACTTC
few,TRBV29-1,-,TRBJ2-2,CSVERGTGELFF,TGCAGCGTTGAGAGGGGGACCGGGGAGCTGTTTTTT
-,TRBV29-1,-,TRBJ2-7,CSVGRSSYEQYF,TGCAGCGTTGGCCGATCCTCCTACGAGCAGTACTTC
-,TRBV9,-,TRBJ2-2,CASGTWTGELFF,TGTGCCAGCGGGACTTGGACCGGGGAGCTGTTTTTT
-,TRBV4-1,TRBD1,TRBJ2-7,CASSQRDSDYEQYF,TGCGCCAGCAGCCAACGGGACAGTGACTACGAGCAGTACTTC